Sequencing of this T cell receptor beta chain was carried out in a study of blood T cell repertoires in COVID-19. Overall study: The study drew acute and convalescent COVID-19 samples from the United States, Italy and Spain. From T cells, B-cell-depleted T cells, or PBMCs came the material, which was cDNA or gDNA.

Per the study methods: It was from reference gene primer amplification that nucleated cell counts were estimated. The table came from immunoSEQ multiplex PCR; TCRdb's copy has only in-frame clones and leaves some out. The DNA gave D and trimming, while V, J and clone size come from that table. The sample yields around 230,000 clones, about 86% seen once. Trimming cost V 6 bases and J 4 bases; bases outside gene matches: 9. Germline CDR1 MNHEY, CDR2 SVGAGI. The CDR3 covers 15 residues. Participants were aged about 18 to 95 years, lived in around 22 US areas, and enrolled virtually. V usage is TRBV6-5 and J usage is TRBJ1-5; TRBD1 aligns across 7 bases. Sequencing was done on a sample of PBMCs or T cells enriched from blood (not recorded which). This clonotype was sampled from a woman between 40 and 50 years old with acute COVID-19. Here the CDR3 reads CASRNRGGVNQPQHF. The CDR3 coding sequence is TGTGCCAGCAGAAACAGGGGTGGGGTAAATCAGCCCCAGCATTTT.